The 15 T cell receptor beta chains listed next were all sequenced from one sample in a study of control samples from healthy donors and cancer patients (dated by TCRdb to about 2020). The library relied on the immunoSEQ multiplex PCR assay. TCRdb holds this immuneACCESS table with in-frame rearrangements only. Some clones are missing; in checked studies, unresolved V genes explain under half, and the rest has no known cause. In this sample the table shows 85,000 to 100,000 clones, more than 80% of which occur a single time. The ten largest make up 8% of the sample. The sequenced sample consisted of blood. The receptors were gathered from a man younger than 35 in good health.

CDR3 region: CASSQGRPYEQYF. In nucleotides, the CDR3 is TGTGCCAGCAGCCAGGGCAGACCCTACGAGCAGTACTTC. V is TRBV3-1 (or the pseudogene TRBV3-2) and J is TRBJ2-7, with D unclear. Germline V CDR1 and CDR2: LGHDT, YNNKEL (reference sequence). Trimming pared 3 bases from V and 2 bases from J, leaving 8 bases between. The CDR3 consists of 13 residues.

This clone was observed a single time. The chain is built from TRBV30 and TRBJ2-7, with TRBD1 matching over 8 bases. Germline CDR1 and CDR2: GTSNPN and SVGIG (reference sequence). With 0 bases clipped from V and 7 bases from J, the junction kept 8 bases outside the gene matches. CDR3 length equals 14 residues. CDR3 in DNA: TGTGCCTGGAGTGTCTTACAGGGGGAAGGTGAGCAGTACTTC. Residues: CAWSVLQGEGEQYF.

V usage is TRBV6-5 and J usage is TRBJ1-4; D perhaps matches TRBD1 (5 bases). This CDR3 comprises 15 residues. Germline assignment: CDR1 MNHEY and CDR2 SVGAGI. The V gene lost 0 bases and the J gene lost 10 bases, with 15 bases spanning the gap. The CDR3 sequence is CASSYSKRAGGKLFF. CDR3 coding DNA: TGTGCCAGCAGTTACTCGAAGAGGGCTGGGGGAAAACTGTTTTTT.

The rearrangement joins TRBV19 to TRBJ1-5; D remains ambiguous. Germline V gene lookup returns CDR1 LNHDA and CDR2 SQIVND (reference sequence). The CDR3 has 15 amino acids. The V gene lost 1 base and the J gene lost 0 bases, with 7 bases spanning the gap. CDR3 DNA sequence: TGTGCCAGTAGTATAGCCCACAGTAGCAATCAGCCCCAGCATTTT. Translated, it gives CASSIAHSSNQPQHF.

The V gene is TRBV6-6, the J gene TRBJ1-1; the D gene is possibly TRBD1 (5 bases). Germline lookup yields CDR1 MNHNY and CDR2 SVGAGI (reference sequence). Trimming shortened V by 3 bases and J by 1 base, and 9 bases separated the two germline ends. This CDR3 region has 14 residues. In DNA form, the CDR3 reads TGTGCCAGCAGTTATAGGGGAGAGAACACTGAAGCTTTCTTT. Translation: CASSYRGENTEAFF.

V is TRBV5-4 and J is TRBJ2-2; no clear D gene. Trimming stripped 4 bases from V and 3 bases from J, with 13 bases between. The CDR3 is 15 residues long. Looked up from germline, CDR1 is SGHNT and CDR2 is YYREEE (reference sequence). CDR3 amino acids: CASSADLTDTGELFF. The CDR3 bases are TGTGCCAGCAGCGCGGACCTAACAGACACCGGGGAGCTGTTTTTT.

The gene calls are TRBV6-5 and TRBJ2-1, with 9 bases matching TRBD2. CDR3 length: 15 amino acids. With V trimmed by 8 bases and J by 4 bases, 9 bases remained unmatched. Germline V gene lookup returns CDR1 MNHEY and CDR2 SVGAGI. The chain's CDR3 is CASERLAEGYNEQFF. The DNA of the CDR3 is TGTGCCAGCGAGAGACTAGCGGAGGGATACAATGAGCAGTTCTTC.

The chain carries TRBV3-1 (or the pseudogene TRBV3-2) and TRBJ1-1; D is possibly TRBD1 (5 bases). The CDR3 is 14 residues long. Trimming removed 4 bases from V and 5 bases from J, with 14 bases in between. The germline V gene has CDR1 LGHDT and CDR2 YNNKEL (reference sequence). CDR3 in DNA: TGTGCCAGCAGCCTTTGGGGGGATCGGACTGAAGCTTTCTTT. Protein: CASSLWGDRTEAFF.

This clone has only a few counts. The chain joins TRBV4-2 to TRBJ2-7; 10 bases are shared with TRBD1. The junction had 2 bases not matched to a gene; V was cut back by 1 base and J by 2 bases. The germline V gene encodes CDR1 LGHNA and CDR2 YNFKEQ. This CDR3 comprises 15 residues. The CDR3 coding sequence is TGTGCCAGCAGCCAAGCGGGGACAGGGGCCTACGAGCAGTACTTC. This sequence encodes CASSQAGTGAYEQYF.

This sequence joins TRBV7-9 and TRBJ2-5, with a possible D match to TRBD2 (6 bases). The germline gives CDR1 SEHNR, CDR2 FQNEAQ (reference sequence). V dropped 8 bases and J dropped 5 bases, with 12 bases sitting between them. The CDR3 consists of 12 residues. The CDR3 nucleotides read TGTGCCAGCGAAATGCTAGCGGAGACCCAGTACTTC. This codes for CASEMLAETQYF.

Only a few counts were recorded for this clone. V is TRBV12-5 and J is TRBJ1-5, with D perhaps TRBD1 (5 bases). The CDR3 contains 13 residues. The germline CDR1 and CDR2 sequences are LGHNT and FRNRAP. V was clipped by 1 base and J by 11 bases, with 12 bases between them. CDR3 DNA sequence: TGTGCTAGTGGTTTGGCAAATGGGGGGGCCCAGCATTTT. Protein: CASGLANGGAQHF. The variable domain in full, completed from reference TRBV12-5 and TRBJ1-5, reads DARVTQTPRHKVTEMGQEVTMRCQPILGHNTVFWYRQTMMQGLELLAYFRNRAPLDDSGMPKDRFSAEMPDATLATLKIQPSEPRDSAVYFCASGLANGGAQHFGDGTRLSIL.

This sequence joins TRBV27 and TRBJ1-1; the D is unclear. The CDR3 is 13 amino acids. V lost 2 bases, J lost 3 bases, and 7 bases lay in between. Per the germline V gene, CDR1 is MNHEY and CDR2 is SMNVEV (reference sequence). The CDR3 loop reads CASSLGRHTEAFF. The CDR3 DNA reads as TGTGCCAGCAGTTTAGGACGGCACACTGAAGCTTTCTTT.

CDR3 residues: CASSQGFYGYTF. The CDR3 region has the DNA TGTGCCAGCAGCCAGGGGTTCTATGGCTACACCTTC. The chain employs TRBV3-1 (or the pseudogene TRBV3-2) and TRBJ1-2; D remains unclear. Germline values: CDR1 LGHDT, CDR2 YNNKEL (reference sequence). Trimming took off 3 bases at V and 4 bases at J, with 6 bases between the two ends. This CDR3 spans 12 amino acids.

The V call is TRBV30, the J call TRBJ1-2, with D hard to call. Trimming stripped 2 bases from V and 4 bases from J, with 17 bases between. This CDR3 contains 15 residues. Germline values: CDR1 GTSNPN, CDR2 SVGIG (reference sequence). The CDR3 is CAWSFYIATSYGYTF. The CDR3 bases are TGTGCCTGGAGTTTTTACATTGCGACGAGCTATGGCTACACCTTC.

The chain joins TRBV6-5 to TRBJ1-3, with unresolved D. Trimming removed 6 bases at V and 0 bases at J, with 6 bases between. The CDR3 covers 13 residues. The germline gives CDR1 MNHEY, CDR2 SVGAGI. CDR3 nucleotide sequence: TGTGCCAGCAGGGGCCTCTCTGGAAACACCATATATTTT. Translating it yields CASRGLSGNTIYF.